The clone carrying this T cell receptor beta chain was seen many times. This entry is derived from a study of metastatic and nonmetastatic thyroid tumors. The V and J ends lost 1 base and 6 bases respectively, with 11 bases between them. Germline values: CDR1 MGHRA, CDR2 YSYEKL. CDR3 size: 14 residues. Prior to thyroid surgery, none of the patients had received any treatment. TCRdb redid the clone calls on the PCR reads using MiXCR. The repertoire holds around 20,000 clones, with approximately 15% as singletons. This sequence originates from a female donor with papillary thyroid cancer or a benign thyroid nodule (not recorded which). Some clones in this sample may be carry-over from other donors' samples. Sequencing used tumor tissue. V usage is TRBV4-1 and J usage is TRBJ2-3; possible D gene TRBD2, 5 bases. The CDR3 reads CASSQGVRRDTQYF. As DNA, the CDR3 is TGCGCCAGCAGCCAAGGGGTACGGAGGGATACGCAGTATTTT.